These 15 T cell receptor beta chains came from one sample sequenced in a study of T-cell memory formation after mild COVID-19. Using its own MiXCR run on the 5' RACE reads, TCRdb lists one record per CDR3 protein. The sample lists just under 550,000 distinct CDR3 sequences, around 20% occurring once. Specimen: PBMCs or a T cell subset sorted from them (not recorded which). The origin of the receptors is an adult woman who had mild COVID-19 (a few samples of this study predate the infection). Cell type and time point are not known.

This clonotype was seen a handful of times. The gene calls are TRBV4-2 and TRBJ2-3; no firm D call. The CDR3 has 15 residues. Trimming pared 0 bases from V and 2 bases from J, leaving 9 bases between. Germline V lookup: CDR1 LGHNA, CDR2 YNFKEQ. The chain's CDR3 is CASSQEEGYTDTQYF. DNA for the CDR3: TGTGCCAGCAGCCAAGAAGAAGGTTACACAGATACGCAGTATTTT.

This clonotype was picked up a small number of times. The CDR3 sequence: CASSESLESNEQFF. The CDR3 DNA is TGTGCCAGCAGTGAGTCGCTAGAGAGCAATGAGCAGTTCTTC. The chain joins TRBV6-1 to TRBJ2-1; D remains ambiguous. V dropped 3 bases and J dropped 6 bases, with 12 bases sitting between them. Germline values: CDR1 MNHNS, CDR2 SASEGT. The CDR3 is made up of 14 amino acids.

On this clonotype: Germline and junction disagree at one end, which may indicate a read error. The V and J genes are TRBV5-4 and TRBJ2-1, with 7 positions matching TRBD2. The CDR3 spans 17 residues. Germline V lookup: CDR1 SGHNT, CDR2 YYREEE (reference sequence). In DNA, the CDR3 is TGTGCCAGAAGCTTGGGGCGCGGGAGACTGATCTACAATGAGCAGTTCTTC. Its protein is CARSLGRGRLIYNEQFF. Together with reference TRBV5-4 and TRBJ2-1, the CDR3 gives the full variable domain: ETGVTQSPTHLIKTRGQQVTLRCSSQSGHNTVSWYQQALGQGPQFIFQYYREEENGRGNFPPRFSGLQFPNYSSELNVNALELDDSALYLCARSLGRGRLIYNEQFFGPGTRLTVL.

The sample holds a few counts of this clonotype. The chain is built from TRBV6-6 and TRBJ2-5, with D possibly being TRBD2 (5 bases). V gave up 4 bases and J gave up 3 bases, with 9 bases separating them. This CDR3 comprises 13 residues. Germline V gene sequence: CDR1 MNHNY, CDR2 SVGAGI (reference sequence). The CDR3 loop is CASSLKGEETQYF. In nucleotides, the CDR3 is TGTGCCAGCAGTTTAAAGGGAGAAGAGACCCAGTACTTC.

The gene calls are TRBV24-1 and TRBJ2-3; 7 bases are a match to TRBD2. This CDR3 is built from 16 residues. Trimming cost V 1 base and J 2 bases; bases outside gene matches: 5. The germline gives CDR1 KGHDR, CDR2 SFDVKD. DNA for the CDR3: TGTGCCACCAGTGATTTTGGTAGCGGGTTCACAGATACGCAGTATTTT. Amino acid sequence: CATSDFGSGFTDTQYF.

This clonotype came up a few times. This chain uses TRBV12-3 or TRBV12-4 with TRBJ2-3; TRBD2 is a possible D gene (7 bases). CDR3 length equals 15 residues. V was clipped by 4 bases and J by 2 bases, with 13 bases between them. CDR3 DNA sequence: TGTGCCAGCAGTTCCCCCGGGGGGCTCACAGATACGCAGTATTTT. It yields the protein CASSSPGGLTDTQYF.

The V gene is TRBV5-1, the J gene TRBJ2-7; either TRBD1 or TRBD2 may fit D (6 bases each). The CDR3 runs to 15 residues. The germline CDR1 and CDR2 sequences are SGHRS and YFSETQ. The germline V and J ends were trimmed by 0 bases and 3 bases, with 13 bases remaining between them. The CDR3 DNA reads as TGCGCCAGCAGCTTGGAGACAGGACTACTCTACGAGCAGTACTTC. This sequence encodes CASSLETGLLYEQYF.

The chain has TRBV7-8 and TRBJ2-1; D unresolved. V lost 4 bases, J lost 0 bases, and 13 bases lay in between. The CDR3 contains 16 residues. In germline, CDR1 is SGHVS, CDR2 FQNEAQ. The CDR3 DNA reads as TGTGCCAGCAGCTCCTATAGATTGGGCTCCTACAATGAGCAGTTCTTC. It encodes CASSSYRLGSYNEQFF.

This rearrangement joins TRBV5-6 to TRBJ2-7; D might be TRBD1 or TRBD2, each matching 5 bases. Trimming stripped 4 bases from V and 3 bases from J, with 17 bases between. The CDR3 runs 15 residues. Germline lookup yields CDR1 SGHDT and CDR2 YYEEEE. CDR3 residues: CASSLPGTEDYEQYF. In DNA form, the CDR3 reads TGTGCCAGCAGCCTTCCCGGGACGGAAGACTACGAGCAGTACTTC.

This sequence joins TRBV6-2 or TRBV6-3 and TRBJ2-7; the D gene is possibly TRBD1 (5 bases). This CDR3 has 14 residues. The V end lost 6 bases, the J end lost 3 bases, and 15 bases lay between the germline ends. Germline V CDR1 and CDR2: MNHEY, SVGEGT. CDR3 amino acids: CASRPQGTFYEQYF. The CDR3, as DNA: TGTGCCAGCAGACCCCAGGGAACATTCTACGAGCAGTACTTC.

The V gene is TRBV20-1, the J gene TRBJ2-3; TRBD2 matches 13 bases. This CDR3 region has 17 residues. CDR1 and CDR2 from the germline V gene are DFQATT and SNEGSKA (reference sequence). V shed 0 bases and J 4 bases; nucleotides not matched to a gene: 7. CDR3 DNA sequence: TGCAGTGCTAGAGATCTTACTAGCGGGGGGGCTGCAGATACGCAGTATTTT. Protein product: CSARDLTSGGAADTQYF.

This clonotype came up a few times. The V and J genes are TRBV24-1 and TRBJ2-1, with D uncertain. This CDR3 has 12 amino acids. Germline-derived CDR1 and CDR2 are KGHDR and SFDVKD. Trimming took 3 bases from V and 9 from J, leaving 8 bases between them. CDR3 region: CATSDRSGEQFF. The CDR3 bases are TGTGCCACCAGTGATAGGAGTGGTGAGCAGTTCTTC.

The V and J genes are TRBV12-3 or TRBV12-4 and TRBJ2-2, with TRBD1 matching 8 bases. CDR3 length: 15 amino acids. Trimming took 2 bases from V and 6 from J; bases not matched to a gene: 5. CDR3 in DNA: TGTGCCAGCAGTTTACAGGGGGCAGGATCCGGGGAGCTGTTTTTT. This translates into CASSLQGAGSGELFF.

The chain is built from TRBV5-1 and TRBJ1-1; D uncertain. This CDR3 has 13 residues. Per the germline V gene, CDR1 is SGHRS and CDR2 is YFSETQ. The V and J ends lost 6 bases and 6 bases respectively, with 15 bases between them. In DNA form, the CDR3 reads TGCGCCAGCAACCCTGGCGGAGGAGCTGAAGCTTTCTTT. This codes for CASNPGGGAEAFF.

This clonotype was seen a few times. The chain recombines TRBV11-3 with TRBJ2-7; no definite D call. V was clipped by 5 bases and J by 7 bases, with 18 bases between them. This CDR3 has 14 amino acids. From germline, CDR1 is SGHNT and CDR2 YENEEA. The CDR3 loop is CASSLSADPSEQYF. CDR3 sequence (DNA): TGTGCCAGCAGCCTAAGTGCAGATCCTAGTGAGCAGTACTTC.